These 18 T cell receptor beta chains share one sample of origin, sequenced in a study of T-cell reconstitution after alpha-beta-depleted transplantation in children. The library targeted TCRbeta and was prepared with unique molecular identifiers. From the PCR reads, TCRdb called clonotypes with MiXCR, one entry per CDR3 protein. The repertoire includes roughly 590,000 distinct CDR3 sequences, approximately 16% of them detected once, and about 1.1% sits in the top ten. The sequenced sample was PBMCs from the stem cell graft donor, obtained from the stem cell graft. Every receptor here comes from a human donor who donated a stem cell graft to a child with acute myeloid leukemia.

In this sample, this clonotype turned up many times. The chain joins TRBV27 to TRBJ1-1, with no clear D. Per germline, CDR1 MNHEY and CDR2 SMNVEV (reference sequence). This CDR3 region has 15 residues. The V gene lost 2 bases and the J gene lost 3 bases, with 13 bases spanning the gap. CDR3 DNA: TGTGCCAGCAGTTTAACCCGACGTCACGACACTGAAGCTTTCTTT. Translating gives CASSLTRRHDTEAFF.

In regard to this clonotype: With a much larger clone just one base away, this may be a read error. J is TRBJ1-1 and V is TRBV5-1, with 9 bases identical to TRBD1. CDR3 length equals 14 residues. Germline values: CDR1 SGHRS, CDR2 YFSETQ. The ends lost 3 bases at V and 3 bases at J; junction bases unmatched: 3. CDR3 in amino acids: CASSSRTGDTEAFF. The CDR3 bases are TGCGCCAGCAGCTCCCGGACAGGGGACACTGAAGCTTTCTTT.

Many counts were recorded for this clonotype. The chain has TRBV30 and TRBJ1-6, with 7 bases fitting TRBD1. The V segment lost 3 bases and the J segment 9 bases; nucleotides outside the gene matches: 11. Germline CDR1 GTSNPN, CDR2 SVGIG (reference sequence). CDR3 length: 15 residues. CDR3 protein: CAWSRGGTETSPLHF. The CDR3 bases are TGTGCCTGGAGCCGCGGAGGGACAGAGACTTCACCCCTCCACTTT.

This clonotype was detected a few times. The chain employs TRBV12-3 or TRBV12-4 and TRBJ2-2; 7 nucleotides align to TRBD2. This CDR3 is built from 16 residues. V shed 0 bases, J shed 6 bases, and the junction held 7 bases outside the gene matches. CDR3 DNA: TGTGCCAGCAGTTTAGCCACCAGGGAGGGAGCCGGGGAGCTGTTTTTT. Its protein product is CASSLATREGAGELFF.

The chain has TRBV27 and TRBJ1-2; TRBD1 matches at 7 bases. This CDR3 is 14 amino acids long. Germline trimming cut 5 bases from V and 5 bases from J; bases unmatched to any gene: 8. Germline assignment: CDR1 MNHEY and CDR2 SMNVEV (reference sequence). The CDR3 loop reads CASSPRGAWYGYTF. CDR3 DNA sequence: TGTGCCAGCAGTCCCAGGGGGGCGTGGTATGGCTACACCTTC.

This chain links TRBV12-3 or TRBV12-4 with TRBJ2-6; D is uncertain. The V end lost 5 bases, the J end lost 3 bases, and 11 bases lay between the germline ends. The CDR3 contains 15 residues. The CDR3 reads CASSTGLYGANVLTF. The CDR3 DNA is TGTGCCAGCAGTACGGGCCTCTATGGGGCCAACGTCCTGACTTTC.

The chain uses TRBV7-9 and TRBJ1-4, with D unclear. The CDR3 has 15 residues. CDR1 and CDR2 from the germline V gene are SEHNR and FQNEAQ (reference sequence). Trimming pared 1 base from V and 7 bases from J, leaving 13 bases between. Here the CDR3 reads CASSLVGSRSEKLFF. The CDR3 DNA reads TGTGCCAGCAGCTTAGTTGGTTCGCGCAGTGAAAAACTGTTTTTT.

There are many counts of this clonotype. The V and J genes are TRBV12-3 or TRBV12-4 and TRBJ2-7, with TRBD1 matching 7 bases. The CDR3 is 13 amino acids. With V trimmed by 6 bases and J by 2 bases, 4 bases remained unmatched. For the CDR3, the DNA is TGTGCCAGCAGCTTCGGGACAGCCTACGAGCAGTACTTC. Residues: CASSFGTAYEQYF.

This clonotype was seen a handful of times. This rearrangement joins TRBV4-3 to TRBJ1-2, with D possibly being TRBD1 (6 bases). V lost 8 bases to trimming and J lost 8 bases, with 18 bases between them. Germline V lookup: CDR1 LGHNA, CDR2 YSLEER. CDR3 length: 13 amino acids. The CDR3, as DNA: TGCGCCAGCCCCCGGGGGCTGGGTGAAGGCTACACCTTC. Its translation is CASPRGLGEGYTF.

This clonotype has just a few counts. This sequence joins TRBV4-2 and TRBJ2-5, with 8 bases lining up with TRBD2. V was pared by 4 bases and J by 0 bases, with 10 bases of the junction left unmatched. Germline V gene data show CDR1 as LGHNA and CDR2 as YNFKEQ. The CDR3 is made up of 17 amino acids. Written as DNA, the CDR3 is TGTGCCAGCAGCCCTCTCGGAACTAGCGGAGACCAAGAGACCCAGTACTTC. It is translated as CASSPLGTSGDQETQYF.

This clonotype showed up many times. The chain employs TRBV20-1 and TRBJ2-3, with D possibly matching TRBD2 (6 bases). There are 17 residues in the CDR3. Germline lookup yields CDR1 DFQATT and CDR2 SNEGSKA (reference sequence). Trimming left V 0 bases short and J 0 bases short, with 16 bases between. The CDR3 DNA reads as TGCAGTGCTAGAGACGCCTGGGACTTAACTAGCACAGATACGCAGTATTTT. Protein sequence: CSARDAWDLTSTDTQYF.

This clonotype was detected many times. This rearrangement joins TRBV4-3 to TRBJ1-5; D is uncertain. The V gene's germline CDR1 is LGHNA and CDR2 YSLEER. Between the trimmed V and J ends, which lost 0 bases and 0 bases, there was a span of 18 bases. The CDR3 spans 19 residues. DNA for the CDR3: TGCGCCAGCAGCCAAGATCTGGTCAGCGCTACTGTTAGCAATCAGCCCCAGCATTTT. Translating gives CASSQDLVSATVSNQPQHF.

This clonotype was detected only a few times. The CDR3 DNA follows: TGTGCCAGCAGCTTAGGTCAGGGGGACTACCAAGAGACCCAGTACTTC. Protein product: CASSLGQGDYQETQYF. This chain uses TRBV7-9 with TRBJ2-5; tentatively, D is TRBD1 (7 bases). The germline V gene has CDR1 SEHNR and CDR2 FQNEAQ (reference sequence). CDR3 length: 16 amino acids. The V end lost 1 base, the J end lost 0 bases, and 12 bases lay between the germline ends. Full variable domain (outside the CDR3, taken from reference TRBV7-9 and TRBJ2-5): DTGVSQNPRHKITKRGQNVTFRCDPISEHNRLYWYRQTLGQGPEFLTYFQNEAQLEKSRLLSDRFSAERPKGSFSTLEIQRTEQGDSAMYLCASSLGQGDYQETQYFGPGTRLLVL.

V usage is TRBV10-3 and J usage is TRBJ2-7; tentatively, D is TRBD1 (5 bases). With 5 bases removed from V and 2 bases from J, the gap between germline ends came to 10 bases. Germline V gives CDR1 ENHRY, CDR2 SYGVKD. The CDR3 has 13 residues. The CDR3 region has the DNA TGTGCCATCAGTTTTGACAGCACCTACGAGCAGTACTTC. It is translated as CAISFDSTYEQYF.

This clonotype was recorded at least ten times. V is TRBV20-1 and J is TRBJ2-5; 7 bases are shared with TRBD2. This CDR3 region has 13 residues. Germline V CDR1 and CDR2: DFQATT, SNEGSKA (reference sequence). The junction had 7 bases not matched to a gene; V was cut back by 7 bases and J by 2 bases. The CDR3 nucleotides are TGCAGTGGGGCTAGCGGACATCAAGAGACCCAGTACTTC. It yields the protein CSGASGHQETQYF.

This clonotype has ten or more counts. The rearrangement joins TRBV5-5 to TRBJ2-5; D is undetermined. V was trimmed by 5 bases and J by 0 bases, leaving 11 bases between them. The length of the CDR3 is 14 residues. The germline gives CDR1 SGHKS, CDR2 YYEKEE (reference sequence). CDR3 bases: TGTGCCAGCAGTTCCTGGACGAACCAAGAGACCCAGTACTTC. As protein: CASSSWTNQETQYF.

This clonotype was detected a few times. This chain joins TRBV6-1 and TRBJ2-5; 7 positions match TRBD1. The germline V gene encodes CDR1 MNHNS and CDR2 SASEGT. Losses at the gene ends were 6 bases for V and 5 bases for J; bases not matched to a gene: 9. The CDR3 length is 14 residues. CDR3 amino acids: CASRTDRVAETQYF. The CDR3 DNA follows: TGTGCCAGCAGGACCGACAGGGTTGCTGAGACCCAGTACTTC.

The table lists this clonotype with many counts. The rearrangement uses TRBV20-1 and TRBJ2-1; D is possibly TRBD1 (6 bases). The germline CDR1 and CDR2 sequences are DFQATT and SNEGSKA (reference sequence). The CDR3 has 11 residues. Trimming removed 6 bases from V and 7 bases from J, with 10 bases in between. The CDR3 region is CSARQVNEQFF. The CDR3 DNA sequence: TGCAGTGCCCGACAGGTGAATGAGCAGTTCTTC.